This T cell receptor (beta chain) was sequenced during a study of CD8 T cells in ankylosing spondylitis. This clonotype has only a few counts. Its antigen is undetermined. CDR1 is SGHTA and CDR2 is FQGNSA in the germline V gene. V lost 3 bases, J lost 7 bases, and 15 bases lay in between. The CDR3 totals 14 residues. The authors made TCR beta libraries by quantitative 5'-RACE with molecular barcodes. TCRdb itself ran the 5' RACE reads through MiXCR, one entry per CDR3 protein. The sample consists of around 440,000 distinct CDR3 sequences, more than 15% of them appearing once. Overall study findings and caveats: Reports of some motif variants in reactive arthritis synovial fluid and blood predate this one. One TCR beta motif, made up of about 8 highly homologous variants, appeared characteristic of ankylosing spondylitis blood. The authors found the disease-linked clones to be CD8+ and relatively rare in peripheral blood. Disease-linked clones were reportedly significantly enriched in matched ankylosing spondylitis synovial fluid.

This receptor was taken from a male donor with ankylosing spondylitis. The chain has TRBV7-2 and TRBJ1-2, with D perhaps TRBD1 (5 bases). Sequencing input: blood, either unsorted or a sorted T cell fraction (not recorded which). CDR3 bases: TGTGCCAGCAGCTTGGACGCCGGGGGACCTGGCTACACCTTC. Encoded protein: CASSLDAGGPGYTF. Complete variable domain (other parts from reference TRBV7-2 and TRBJ1-2): GAGVSQSPSNKVTEKGKDVELRCDPISGHTALYWYRQSLGQGLEFLIYFQGNSAPDKSGLPSDRFSAERTGGSVSTLTIQRTQQEDSAVYLCASSLDAGGPGYTFGSGTRLTVV.